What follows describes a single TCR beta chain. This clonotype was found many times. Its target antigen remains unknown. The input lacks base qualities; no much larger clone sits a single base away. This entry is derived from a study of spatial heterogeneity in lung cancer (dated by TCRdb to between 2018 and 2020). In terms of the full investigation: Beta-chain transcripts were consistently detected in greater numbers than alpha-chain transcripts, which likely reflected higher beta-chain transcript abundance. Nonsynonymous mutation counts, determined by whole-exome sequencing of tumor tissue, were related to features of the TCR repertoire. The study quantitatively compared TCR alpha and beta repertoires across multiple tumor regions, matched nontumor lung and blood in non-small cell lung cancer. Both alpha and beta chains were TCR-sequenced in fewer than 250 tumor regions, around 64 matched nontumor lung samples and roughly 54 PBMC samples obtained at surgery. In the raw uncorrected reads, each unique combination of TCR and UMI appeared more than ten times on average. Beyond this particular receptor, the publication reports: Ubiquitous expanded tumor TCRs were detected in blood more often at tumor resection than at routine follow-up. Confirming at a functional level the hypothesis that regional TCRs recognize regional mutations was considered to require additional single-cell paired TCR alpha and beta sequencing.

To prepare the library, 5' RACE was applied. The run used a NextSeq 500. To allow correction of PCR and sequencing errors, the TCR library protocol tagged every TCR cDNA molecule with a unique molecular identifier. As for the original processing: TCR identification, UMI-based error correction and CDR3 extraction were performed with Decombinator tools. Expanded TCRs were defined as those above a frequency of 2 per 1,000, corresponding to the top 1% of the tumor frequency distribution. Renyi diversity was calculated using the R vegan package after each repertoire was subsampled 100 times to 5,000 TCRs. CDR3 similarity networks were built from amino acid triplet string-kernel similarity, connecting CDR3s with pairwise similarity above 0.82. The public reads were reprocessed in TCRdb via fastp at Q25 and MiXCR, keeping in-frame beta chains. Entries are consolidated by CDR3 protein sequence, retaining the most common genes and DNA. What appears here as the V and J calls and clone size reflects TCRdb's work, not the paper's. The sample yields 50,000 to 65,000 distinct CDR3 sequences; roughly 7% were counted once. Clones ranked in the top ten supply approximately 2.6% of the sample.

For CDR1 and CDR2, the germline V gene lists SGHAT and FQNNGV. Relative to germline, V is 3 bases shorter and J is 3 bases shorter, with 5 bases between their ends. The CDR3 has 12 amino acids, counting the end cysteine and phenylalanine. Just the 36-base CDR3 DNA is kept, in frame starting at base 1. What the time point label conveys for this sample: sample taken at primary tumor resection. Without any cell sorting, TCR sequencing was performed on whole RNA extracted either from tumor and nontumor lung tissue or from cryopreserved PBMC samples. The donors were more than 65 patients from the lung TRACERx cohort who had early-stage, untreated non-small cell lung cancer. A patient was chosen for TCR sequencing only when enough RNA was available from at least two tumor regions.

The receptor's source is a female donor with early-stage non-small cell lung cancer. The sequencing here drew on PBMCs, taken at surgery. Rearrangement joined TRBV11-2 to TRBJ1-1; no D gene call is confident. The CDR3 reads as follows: CASSFTDTEAFF. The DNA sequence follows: TGTGCCAGCAGCTTTACCGACACTGAAGCTTTCTTT.